Presented here are 32 T cell receptor beta chains from one specimen sequenced in a study of T cells after yellow fever vaccination. MiXCR was run by TCRdb on the 5' RACE reads, yielding one entry per CDR3 protein. Here the sample spans about 150,000 distinct CDR3 sequences, under 7% being singletons. The sample consisted of CD4+ T cells sorted from PBMCs, taken 10 days after the yellow fever booster vaccination. The receptors were gathered from a man aged 25 to 40 who received the YFV17D yellow fever vaccine.

The table lists this clonotype with many counts. The genes are TRBV12-5 and TRBJ1-1, with D possibly TRBD1 on 6 matching bases. The V gene lost 4 bases and the J gene lost 5 bases, with 17 bases spanning the gap. The CDR3 has 15 residues. CDR1 and CDR2 from the germline V gene are LGHNT and FRNRAP. The CDR3 bases are TGTGCTAGTGGTTCACAGGGCATTCCGGGGACTGAAGCTTTCTTT. It translates to CASGSQGIPGTEAFF.

This chain uses TRBV6-1 with TRBJ2-7; TRBD1 is a possible D gene (7 bases). Per the germline V gene, CDR1 is MNHNS and CDR2 is SASEGT. This CDR3 is built from 15 residues. V dropped 7 bases and J dropped 2 bases, with 18 bases sitting between them. Here the CDR3 reads CASKRGQGETYEQYF. For the CDR3, the DNA is TGTGCCAGCAAACGGGGGCAGGGGGAAACCTACGAGCAGTACTTC.

This clonotype has ten or more counts. The V call is TRBV30, the J call TRBJ1-5, with 9 nucleotides matching TRBD1. CDR3 length: 14 residues. After removal of 1 base from V and 2 bases from J, the junction contained 0 bases not matched to a gene. Germline CDR1 is GTSNPN and CDR2 is SVGIG (reference sequence). The CDR3 bases are TGTGCCTGGAGTGGGGACAGGGGCAATCAGCCCCAGCATTTT. It specifies CAWSGDRGNQPQHF.

This clonotype has at least ten counts. This chain connects TRBV5-1 to TRBJ2-1, with D possibly TRBD2 on 6 matching bases. The CDR3 is made up of 15 amino acids. Between the trimmed V and J ends, which lost 6 bases and 0 bases, there was a span of 13 bases. Per the germline V gene, CDR1 is SGHRS and CDR2 is YFSETQ. Here the CDR3 reads CASNHGGSSYNEQFF. The CDR3, as DNA: TGCGCCAGCAACCACGGAGGGAGCTCCTACAATGAGCAGTTCTTC.

The rearrangement links TRBV19 to TRBJ1-1, with D uncertain. V gave up 5 bases and J gave up 4 bases, with 11 bases separating them. The CDR3 has 13 residues. Germline loops: CDR1 LNHDA, CDR2 SQIVND (reference sequence). The CDR3 loop reads CASSERSSTEAFF. Written as DNA, the CDR3 is TGTGCCAGTAGTGAGAGGTCGAGCACTGAAGCTTTCTTT.

This clonotype was counted ten times or more. The CDR3 bases are TGTGCCAGCAGTCTCCGACAGGGTGGGGCGTACGAGCAGTACTTC. This codes for CASSLRQGGAYEQYF. The gene calls are TRBV12-3 or TRBV12-4 and TRBJ2-7; 7 bases map to TRBD1. This CDR3 comprises 15 residues. Trimming at V came to 5 bases and at J to 4 bases, leaving 11 bases not matched to a gene.

This clonotype came up many times. The chain is built from TRBV14 and TRBJ2-3; TRBD2 matches 7 bases. CDR3 length equals 16 residues. Germline-derived CDR1 and CDR2 are SGHDN and FVKESK. Trimming cost V 0 bases and J 2 bases; bases outside gene matches: 5. CDR3 amino acids: CASSQESSGFTDTQYF. The CDR3 nucleotides are TGTGCCAGCAGCCAAGAAAGTAGCGGGTTCACAGATACGCAGTATTTT. The full variable domain, completed using reference TRBV14 and TRBJ2-3, is EAGVTQFPSHSVIEKGQTVTLRCDPISGHDNLYWYRRVMGKEIKFLLHFVKESKQDESGMPNNRFLAERTGGTYSTLKVQPAELEDSGVYFCASSQESSGFTDTQYFGPGTRLTVL.

This clonotype was counted at least ten times. CDR3 DNA sequence: TGTGCCAGCAGTACAGGGACACCTTTATCTGGCTACACCTTC. As protein: CASSTGTPLSGYTF. The gene calls are TRBV12-3 or TRBV12-4 and TRBJ1-2; maybe TRBD1 (6 bases). The V and J ends lost 5 bases and 7 bases respectively, with 17 bases between them. CDR3 length: 14 amino acids.

This clonotype was seen repeatedly, ten times or more. The chain carries TRBV19 and TRBJ2-2; TRBD2 matches 7 bases. Germline values: CDR1 LNHDA, CDR2 SQIVND (reference sequence). The CDR3 has 15 amino acids. With V trimmed by 8 bases and J by 4 bases, 10 bases remained unmatched. CDR3 sequence (DNA): TGTGCCAGTCGCGGGATAGCGGGTATCACCGGGGAGCTGTTTTTT. As protein: CASRGIAGITGELFF.

In its sample, this clonotype was seen a few times. The chain combines TRBV5-1 with TRBJ2-1; 7 bases are a match to TRBD1. Germline-derived CDR1 and CDR2 are SGHRS and YFSETQ. The CDR3 covers 15 residues. J gave up 7 bases and V 2 bases, and 9 bases lay outside the gene matches. CDR3 nucleotides: TGCGCCAGCAGCTTCCAGTGGACAGGTGTAAATGAGCAGTTCTTC. Its protein product is CASSFQWTGVNEQFF. Complete variable domain (other parts from reference TRBV5-1 and TRBJ2-1): KAGVTQTPRYLIKTRGQQVTLSCSPISGHRSVSWYQQTPGQGLQFLFEYFSETQRNKGNFPGRFSGRQFSNSRSEMNVSTLELGDSALYLCASSFQWTGVNEQFFGPGTRLTVL.

This clonotype appeared a few times. V usage is TRBV12-3 or TRBV12-4 and J usage is TRBJ2-2; 7 nucleotides align to TRBD2. There are 15 residues in the CDR3. The ends lost 5 bases at V and 1 base at J; junction bases unmatched: 4. CDR3 bases: TGTGCCAGCAGTCTGATAGCGGGGAACACCGGGGAGCTGTTTTTT. Its translation is CASSLIAGNTGELFF.

This clonotype was observed many times. The genes are TRBV20-1 and TRBJ2-1, with 12 bases identical to TRBD2. J lost 3 bases, V lost 6 bases, and 6 bases had no gene match. CDR1 is DFQATT, CDR2 SNEGSKA, per germline (reference sequence). The CDR3 consists of 15 residues. The CDR3 sequence is CSAISTSGSYNEQFF. The CDR3 region has the DNA TGCAGTGCGATATCGACTAGCGGGAGCTACAATGAGCAGTTCTTC.

Many counts were recorded for this clonotype. The V call is TRBV10-3, the J call TRBJ2-5, with no clear D. V gave up 4 bases and J gave up 5 bases, with 8 bases separating them. Looked up from germline, CDR1 is ENHRY and CDR2 is SYGVKD. This CDR3 is 12 amino acids long. CDR3 DNA sequence: TGTGCCATCAGTGGTCAGGCGGAGACCCAGTACTTC. The encoded protein is CAISGQAETQYF.

The table lists this clonotype with many counts. The chain is built from TRBV14 and TRBJ2-7; no clear D gene. The CDR3 is 12 residues long. V lost 3 bases, J lost 4 bases, and 7 bases lay in between. CDR1 is SGHDN and CDR2 is FVKESK in the germline V gene. The CDR3 region has the DNA TGTGCCAGCAGCCAGGGAAGTTACGAGCAGTACTTC. It is translated as CASSQGSYEQYF.

Many counts were recorded for this clonotype. This chain connects TRBV5-1 to TRBJ2-1, with 9 nucleotides matching TRBD2. Trimming cost V 0 bases and J 0 bases; bases outside gene matches: 1. Germline lookup yields CDR1 SGHRS and CDR2 YFSETQ. The length of the CDR3 is 16 residues. The DNA for the CDR3 is TGCGCCAGCAGCTTGGGCGGGGGGGCCTCCTACAATGAGCAGTTCTTC. Translated: CASSLGGGASYNEQFF.

This clonotype was seen repeatedly, ten times or more. The chain joins TRBV12-3 or TRBV12-4 to TRBJ2-2, with no clear D. The CDR3 consists of 13 residues. V lost 5 bases to trimming and J lost 6 bases, with 10 bases between them. CDR3 protein: CASSRSGAGELFF. DNA for the CDR3: TGTGCCAGCAGTCGATCAGGTGCCGGGGAGCTGTTTTTT.

This clonotype was counted ten times or more. The chain links TRBV5-1 to TRBJ2-5, with unresolved D. Trimming took 1 base from V and 3 from J, leaving 7 bases between them. Germline loops: CDR1 SGHRS, CDR2 YFSETQ. There are 13 residues in the CDR3. The CDR3 protein is CASSLSGEETQYF. The CDR3, as DNA: TGCGCCAGCAGCTTGAGTGGGGAAGAGACCCAGTACTTC.

This clonotype was counted many times. In nucleotides, the CDR3 is TGTGCCAGCAGCAATCTAGCGGGAGGCACAGATACGCAGTATTTT. Translated, it gives CASSNLAGGTDTQYF. The chain employs TRBV9 and TRBJ2-3, with 10 bases aligning to TRBD2. Germline V CDR1 and CDR2: SGDLS, YYNGEE. J lost 1 base, V lost 4 bases, and 3 bases had no gene match. The CDR3 covers 15 residues.

The genes are TRBV5-5 and TRBJ1-1; no clear D. The CDR3 loop spans 13 amino acids. Germline V CDR1 and CDR2: SGHKS, YYEKEE (reference sequence). Trimming removed 7 bases at V and 5 bases at J, with 15 bases between. In DNA form, the CDR3 reads TGTGCCAGCGAACATCTTTCGGCTACTGAAGCTTTCTTT. It yields the protein CASEHLSATEAFF.

This clonotype occurred many times. The rearrangement links TRBV28 to TRBJ2-2; 7 bases are shared with TRBD1. The CDR3 length is 14 residues. Germline assignment: CDR1 MDHEN and CDR2 SYDVKM. The V and J ends lost 8 bases and 0 bases, in that order; junction bases with no gene match: 3. CDR3 bases: TGTGCCAGCTGGGACAGTTCGAACACCGGGGAGCTGTTTTTT. Translation gives CASWDSSNTGELFF.

This clonotype was counted many times. V is TRBV5-1 and J is TRBJ2-7; D might be TRBD1 or TRBD2, each matching 6 bases. V was pared by 0 bases and J by 0 bases, with 28 bases between. In germline, CDR1 is SGHRS, CDR2 YFSETQ. The CDR3 spans 21 residues. The CDR3 here is CASSLASHRDNPSAFSYEQYF. CDR3 DNA sequence: TGCGCCAGCAGCTTGGCCTCCCACAGGGATAATCCTAGCGCCTTCTCCTACGAGCAGTACTTC.

As concerns this clonotype: A much larger clone differs from this one at a single base, so this may be a read error. The chain uses TRBV12-3 or TRBV12-4 and TRBJ1-5; D gene ambiguous. The CDR3 runs to 14 residues. The CDR3 protein is CASSSIHSNKPQHF. The DNA for the CDR3 is TGTGCCAGCAGTTCCATACATAGCAATAAGCCCCAGCATTTT.

In regard to this clonotype: A much larger clone sits a single nucleotide away, making a read error possible. This likely comes from a read error, as the CDR3 has no conserved phenylalanine or tryptophan at its end. This chain uses TRBV12-3 or TRBV12-4 with TRBJ2-3, with D possibly being TRBD1 or TRBD2 (5 bases each). The CDR3 has 15 residues. Trimming removed 2 bases at V and 0 bases at J, with 9 bases between. In DNA form, the CDR3 reads TGTGCCAGCAGTTTAAGGGACGGCAGCACAGATACGCAGTATTCT. This encodes CASSLRDGSTDTQYS.

This clonotype was recorded at least ten times. The chain couples TRBV12-3 or TRBV12-4 to TRBJ2-3, with unresolved D. V was cut by 7 bases and J by 0 bases, with 14 bases left in between. This CDR3 has 15 amino acids. In nucleotides, the CDR3 is TGTGCCAGCACCCAGGCAGGCCTAAGCACAGATACGCAGTATTTT. It encodes CASTQAGLSTDTQYF.

A few counts support this clonotype. The gene calls are TRBV19 and TRBJ2-1; TRBD1 matches at 7 bases. Germline CDR1 is LNHDA and CDR2 is SQIVND (reference sequence). The junction had 10 bases not matched to a gene; V was cut back by 3 bases and J by 8 bases. CDR3 size: 15 residues. The CDR3 nucleotides read TGTGCCAGTAGTATCCTCTACAGGGGAATAGATGAGCAGTTCTTC. It encodes CASSILYRGIDEQFF. Combining the CDR3 with reference TRBV19 and TRBJ2-1 gives the whole variable domain DGGITQSPKYLFRKEGQNVTLSCEQNLNHDAMYWYRQDPGQGLRLIYYSQIVNDFQKGDIAEGYSVSREKKESFPLTVTSAQKNPTAFYLCASSILYRGIDEQFFGPGTRLTVL.

At least ten counts were recorded for this clonotype. V usage is TRBV3-1 and J usage is TRBJ2-1, with D unclear. The V end lost 2 bases, the J end lost 10 bases, and 12 bases lay between the germline ends. Germline V gene lookup returns CDR1 LGHDT and CDR2 YNNKEL (reference sequence). The CDR3 sequence is 13 residues long. Written as DNA, the CDR3 is TGTGCCAGCAGCCAAAAGGGCACCCGAGAGCAGTTCTTC. As protein: CASSQKGTREQFF.

This clonotype was seen ten or more times. This chain joins TRBV20-1 and TRBJ2-1, with a tentative D call TRBD2 (6 bases). CDR1 and CDR2 (germline): DFQATT, SNEGSKA (reference sequence). V lost 3 bases, J lost 6 bases, and 9 bases lay in between. The CDR3 covers 12 residues. The CDR3 sequence is CSASQGLNEQFF. The CDR3 nucleotides read TGCAGTGCTAGCCAGGGACTCAATGAGCAGTTCTTC.

Regarding this clonotype: A read error may explain this, as a much larger clone is one base away. The rearrangement joins TRBV2 to TRBJ1-5; D is unresolved. The V and J ends lost 0 bases and 10 bases respectively, with 7 bases between them. The CDR3 loop spans 12 amino acids. CDR1 and CDR2 from the germline V gene are SNHLY and FYNNEI. As DNA, the CDR3 is TGTGCCAGCAGTGAAGCGGGCAACCCCCAGCATTTT. Its protein product is CASSEAGNPQHF.

Ten or more counts support this clonotype. This chain links TRBV7-9 with TRBJ2-5; 9 bases fit TRBD2. In germline, CDR1 is SEHNR, CDR2 FQNEAQ (reference sequence). V shed 3 bases and J 2 bases; nucleotides not matched to a gene: 4. The CDR3 covers 15 residues. In DNA form, the CDR3 reads TGTGCCAGCAGCTTTCGCGGGAGGGGTCAAGAGACCCAGTACTTC. Translated, it gives CASSFRGRGQETQYF. Combining the CDR3 with reference TRBV7-9 and TRBJ2-5 gives the whole variable domain DTGVSQNPRHKITKRGQNVTFRCDPISEHNRLYWYRQTLGQGPEFLTYFQNEAQLEKSRLLSDRFSAERPKGSFSTLEIQRTEQGDSAMYLCASSFRGRGQETQYFGPGTRLLVL.

The sample holds many counts of this clonotype. This chain links TRBV30 with TRBJ1-1, with a tentative D call TRBD1 (6 bases). The germline gives CDR1 GTSNPN, CDR2 SVGIG (reference sequence). CDR3 length: 15 residues. Trimming cost V 4 bases and J 4 bases, with 19 bases left between them. Here the CDR3 DNA reads TGTGCCTGGACGCTCGGCGAACAGGGTGTCACTGAAGCTTTCTTT. Its protein is CAWTLGEQGVTEAFF.

The sample holds a few counts of this clonotype. This chain uses TRBV7-9 with TRBJ2-5, with 13 positions matching TRBD2. The CDR3 sequence is 17 residues long. Germline loops: CDR1 SEHNR, CDR2 FQNEAQ (reference sequence). The trim removed 0 bases at V and 4 bases at J, leaving 5 bases unmatched. Here the CDR3 reads CASSLAGTSGVRETQYF. The CDR3 DNA reads as TGTGCCAGCAGCTTAGCCGGGACTAGCGGGGTTCGAGAGACCCAGTACTTC.

This clonotype was counted at least ten times. This chain connects TRBV24-1 to TRBJ2-1, with TRBD2 identical over 11 bases. Unmatched junction bases numbered 3, after V lost 5 bases and J lost 4 bases. CDR1 is KGHDR, CDR2 SFDVKD, per germline. The CDR3 is made up of 15 amino acids. CDR3 sequence (DNA): TGTGCCACCAGTGGTAGCGGGGGGGGGTACAATGAGCAGTTCTTC. This encodes CATSGSGGGYNEQFF.